The T cell receptor beta chain under discussion was sequenced for a study of T cell repertoires in aging, cancer and after chemotherapy. Study background: Clear clonal overlap appeared across healthy donor samples taken over several months to years. The whole study produced a dataset of roughly 8.6 million TCR reads.

Regarding this clonotype: The antigen remains unidentified.

Germline lookup yields CDR1 SGHNT and CDR2 YYREEE (reference sequence). The CDR3 has 14 amino acids. V shed 4 bases and J shed 6 bases, with 17 bases lying between them. TRB rearrangements spanning V, D and J were amplified using mixed TRB-A/B primers. One entry per CDR3 protein results from TCRdb running MiXCR on the multiplex PCR reads. The table lists roughly 8,000 distinct CDR3 sequences, around two fifths of them singletons. Regarding the study as a whole: Median generation probability rose over the chemotherapy interval in each cancer cohort, suggesting rebound thymic output. In healthy donors, age-related TCR diversity loss mainly reflected lost richness.

Amplification of TCR beta used genomic DNA extracted from peripheral blood. This rearrangement joins TRBV5-4 to TRBJ2-7; TRBD1 is a possible D gene (6 bases). The sequenced material came from blood. This TCR came from a human donor in good health. In DNA, the CDR3 is TGTGCCAGCAGCACGACAGGTCTTTCGGGCGAGCAGTACTTC. Translated: CASSTTGLSGEQYF. Full variable domain (outside the CDR3, taken from reference TRBV5-4 and TRBJ2-7): ETGVTQSPTHLIKTRGQQVTLRCSSQSGHNTVSWYQQALGQGPQFIFQYYREEENGRGNFPPRFSGLQFPNYSSELNVNALELDDSALYLCASSTTGLSGEQYFGPGTRLTVT.